The 25 T cell receptor beta chains given below trace back to one sample, sequenced in a study of CD8+ T cells in alopecia areata. cDNA reverse transcribed from extracted RNA served as the sequencing template. Sequencing used immunoSEQ multiplex PCR; TCRdb keeps in-frame clones, though not all of them. The data show 40,000 to 50,000 clones, just over 65% seen once. Treatment noted: oral pan-JAK inhibitor, 5-10 mg twice daily. The starting material was CD8+ T cells sorted from blood, obtained at week 4, from a patient treated with tofacitinib. The receptors stem from a human donor with alopecia areata.

The chain joins TRBV4-3 to TRBJ1-6; a possible D gene is TRBD1 (6 bases). The V gene lost 0 bases and the J gene lost 8 bases, with 14 bases spanning the gap. Looked up from germline, CDR1 is LGHNA and CDR2 is YSLEER. This CDR3 has 16 amino acids. CDR3 loop: CASSQDPGARDSPLHF. The CDR3 nucleotides are TGCGCCAGCAGCCAAGATCCGGGGGCTCGGGATTCACCCCTCCACTTT.

This clone was seen just once. This sequence joins TRBV29-1 and TRBJ1-2; 8 bases match TRBD1. Germline values: CDR1 SQVTM, CDR2 ANQGSEA. V dropped 5 bases and J dropped 4; count of bases not matched to a gene: 6. This CDR3 region has 13 residues. Written as DNA, the CDR3 is TGCAGCGTTCAGGGACAGGAAATCTATGGCTACACCTTC. Its protein is CSVQGQEIYGYTF.

The chain couples TRBV30 to TRBJ2-1; 7 nucleotides match TRBD1. V trimming: 1 base; J trimming: 8 bases; junction bases outside the gene matches: 5. The CDR3 covers 13 residues. Germline V gene sequence: CDR1 GTSNPN, CDR2 SVGIG (reference sequence). The CDR3 DNA follows: TGTGCCTGGAGTGACAGGGGATGGGATGAGCAGTTCTTC. The encoded protein is CAWSDRGWDEQFF. Supplemented by reference TRBV30 and TRBJ2-1, the full variable domain reads SQTIHQWPATLVQPVGSPLSLECTVEGTSNPNLYWYRQAAGRGLQLLFYSVGIGQISSEVPQNLSASRPQDRQFILSSKKLLLSDSGFYLCAWSDRGWDEQFFGPGTRLTVL.

This clone was seen only a few times. The chain uses TRBV7-2 and TRBJ1-2; TRBD1 matches 9 bases. V trimming: 1 base; J trimming: 4 bases; junction bases outside the gene matches: 4. Germline values: CDR1 SGHTA, CDR2 FQGNSA. This CDR3 is built from 15 residues. CDR3 sequence: CASSLGQGVVYGYTF. The DNA for the CDR3 is TGTGCCAGCAGCTTAGGACAGGGGGTCGTCTATGGCTACACCTTC.

This chain uses TRBV29-1 with TRBJ2-6; D call uncertain. The germline V gene has CDR1 SQVTM and CDR2 ANQGSEA. V shed 5 bases and J shed 0 bases, with 8 bases lying between them. CDR3 size: 14 residues. CDR3 loop: CSVTEPSGANVLTF. CDR3 in DNA: TGCAGCGTTACCGAGCCCTCTGGGGCCAACGTCCTGACTTTC.

The chain carries TRBV30 and TRBJ1-2, with 9 bases that match TRBD1. The CDR3 runs to 14 residues. With 6 bases clipped from V and 5 bases from J, the junction kept 10 bases outside the gene matches. Germline CDR1 and CDR2: GTSNPN and SVGIG (reference sequence). The CDR3 region has the DNA TGTGCCTGCACTCCCGGGACAGGGAGATATGGCTACACCTTC. Its protein product is CACTPGTGRYGYTF.

This clone showed up just a few times. The rearrangement links TRBV29-1 to TRBJ2-1; D is uncertain. The V and J ends lost 5 bases and 9 bases respectively, with 8 bases between them. The CDR3 totals 10 residues. CDR1 is SQVTM, CDR2 ANQGSEA, per germline. Here the CDR3 reads CSVIQSEQFF. CDR3 nucleotide sequence: TGCAGCGTTATTCAGAGTGAGCAGTTCTTC.

The chain recombines TRBV29-1 with TRBJ2-7, with 8 bases fitting TRBD2. This CDR3 is 15 amino acids long. Germline V gene lookup returns CDR1 SQVTM and CDR2 ANQGSEA. With 6 bases clipped from V and 0 bases from J, the junction kept 10 bases outside the gene matches. The chain's CDR3 is CSVILSGTSSYEQYF. CDR3 coding DNA: TGCAGCGTCATCCTTAGCGGGACCAGCTCCTACGAGCAGTACTTC.

This clone was seen more than once but under ten times. V is TRBV9 and J is TRBJ1-1; 7 bases match TRBD1. This CDR3 region has 17 residues. V lost 0 bases and J lost 1; bases outside the gene matches: 9. From germline, CDR1 is SGDLS and CDR2 YYNGEE. This chain's CDR3 is CASSVVDDRQGNTEAFF. DNA for the CDR3: TGTGCCAGCAGCGTAGTGGACGACCGACAGGGGAACACTGAAGCTTTCTTT.

The rearrangement joins TRBV5-1 to TRBJ1-1, with D maybe TRBD1 (5 bases). This CDR3 region has 13 residues. The V and J ends lost 6 bases and 4 bases respectively, with 13 bases between them. Germline assignment: CDR1 SGHRS and CDR2 YFSETQ. The CDR3 DNA sequence: TGCGCCAGCACCCGGGACGGCGGCACTGAAGCTTTCTTT. Protein: CASTRDGGTEAFF. Using reference TRBV5-1 and TRBJ1-1 for the parts outside the CDR3, the full variable domain is KAGVTQTPRYLIKTRGQQVTLSCSPISGHRSVSWYQQTPGQGLQFLFEYFSETQRNKGNFPGRFSGRQFSNSRSEMNVSTLELGDSALYLCASTRDGGTEAFFGQGTRLTVV.

The CDR3: CSTEGNTEAFF. CDR3 DNA: TGCAGCACCGAGGGGAACACTGAAGCTTTCTTT. J is TRBJ1-1 and V is TRBV29-1, with D hard to call. This CDR3 is 11 amino acids long. Germline CDR1 is SQVTM and CDR2 is ANQGSEA. The V and J ends lost 8 bases and 1 base respectively, with 8 bases between them.

The rearrangement uses TRBV9 and TRBJ1-1; D remains unclear. V gave up 0 bases and J gave up 0 bases, with 3 bases separating them. The germline V gene has CDR1 SGDLS and CDR2 YYNGEE. The length of the CDR3 is 13 residues. CDR3 in amino acids: CASSVELNTEAFF. The CDR3 DNA reads as TGTGCCAGCAGCGTAGAGTTGAACACTGAAGCTTTCTTT.

V gene TRBV6-4 combines with J gene TRBJ2-7, with D unresolved. The germline V and J ends were trimmed by 2 bases and 5 bases, with 10 bases remaining between them. Germline V gene data show CDR1 as MRHNA and CDR2 as SNTAGT. This CDR3 region has 13 residues. The CDR3 DNA follows: TGTGCCAGCAGTGACACGGGTGGGGACGAGCAGTACTTC. Encoded protein: CASSDTGGDEQYF.

The genes are TRBV6-4 and TRBJ2-2, with a weak D call TRBD1 (5 bases). The germline V gene encodes CDR1 MRHNA and CDR2 SNTAGT. The CDR3 consists of 14 residues. Deletions cut 4 bases from V and 4 bases from J, with 10 bases between. The CDR3 DNA reads as TGTGCCAGCAGTGCGTCAGGGCCCACCGGGGAGCTGTTTTTT. Residues: CASSASGPTGELFF.

This sequence joins TRBV4-3 and TRBJ2-1, with no clear D. V lost 4 bases to trimming and J lost 6 bases, with 10 bases between them. From germline, CDR1 is LGHNA and CDR2 YSLEER. This CDR3 comprises 13 residues. CDR3: CASSLSLLNEQFF. CDR3 DNA sequence: TGCGCCAGCAGCCTAAGCCTCCTCAATGAGCAGTTCTTC.

This sequence joins TRBV25-1 and TRBJ1-2; maybe TRBD1 (5 bases). V lost 8 bases and J 4 bases, leaving 8 bases between the germline ends. Germline-derived CDR1 and CDR2 are MGHDK and SYGVNS. The CDR3 is made up of 11 amino acids. CDR3 sequence (DNA): TGTGCCAGCGGGGGAGGCTATGGCTACACCTTC. Translating it yields CASGGGYGYTF.

The chain is built from TRBV27 and TRBJ2-5; 7 nucleotides align to TRBD1. Losses at the gene ends were 6 bases for V and 6 bases for J; bases not matched to a gene: 13. Germline V gene sequence: CDR1 MNHEY, CDR2 SMNVEV (reference sequence). CDR3 length equals 15 residues. The CDR3 spells CASRTRTGGLKTQYF. The CDR3 DNA reads as TGTGCCAGCAGAACCCGGACAGGCGGGTTAAAGACCCAGTACTTC.

The genes are TRBV30 and TRBJ1-1; D ambiguous. The V end was cut by 4 bases, the J end by 7 bases, with 16 bases between. The CDR3 consists of 13 residues. In germline, CDR1 is GTSNPN, CDR2 SVGIG (reference sequence). The CDR3 DNA follows: TGTGCCTGGACCTCTAGCCCAGGTGATGAAGCTTTCTTT. Residues: CAWTSSPGDEAFF.

The rearrangement links TRBV12-5 to TRBJ2-7; TRBD1 matches 10 bases. This CDR3 spans 16 amino acids. The germline V gene encodes CDR1 LGHNT and CDR2 FRNRAP. Unmatched junction bases numbered 14, after V lost 6 bases and J lost 6 bases. CDR3 residues: CASGLLTGTGAGEQYF. CDR3 bases: TGTGCTAGTGGGCTCCTCACCGGGACAGGGGCCGGCGAGCAGTACTTC.

The V and J genes are TRBV29-1 and TRBJ1-1; unclear D gene. This CDR3 contains 12 residues. Per the germline V gene, CDR1 is SQVTM and CDR2 is ANQGSEA. The ends were cut back, 6 bases at V and 0 bases at J, with 8 bases in the middle. CDR3: CSVQHLNTEAFF. CDR3 in DNA: TGCAGCGTCCAACACTTGAACACTGAAGCTTTCTTT.

This clone occurred a few times. The V and J genes are TRBV27 and TRBJ2-7, with unresolved D. The CDR3 loop spans 14 amino acids. Germline values: CDR1 MNHEY, CDR2 SMNVEV (reference sequence). The V end was cut by 5 bases, the J end by 0 bases, with 11 bases between. Here the CDR3 reads CASSATLSSYEQYF. In DNA, the CDR3 is TGTGCCAGCAGTGCGACACTGAGCTCCTACGAGCAGTACTTC.

The chain combines TRBV27 with TRBJ1-1; D call uncertain. The V and J ends lost 5 bases and 4 bases respectively, with 11 bases between them. The germline V gene has CDR1 MNHEY and CDR2 SMNVEV (reference sequence). The CDR3 runs 13 residues. CDR3 sequence reads: CASSVRWGTEAFF. Written as DNA, the CDR3 is TGTGCCAGCAGTGTGAGGTGGGGCACTGAAGCTTTCTTT.

The V call is TRBV5-4, the J call TRBJ2-7; D remains unclear. The CDR3 sequence is 16 residues long. Germline CDR1 is SGHNT and CDR2 is YYREEE (reference sequence). Trimming took 3 bases from V and 4 from J, leaving 20 bases between them. CDR3 in DNA: TGTGCCAGCAGCTCGTTGGTAGGTCAGAGCCCTTACGAGCAGTACTTC. This gives the protein CASSSLVGQSPYEQYF.

The V call is TRBV7-7, the J call TRBJ1-1; D is uncertain. Trimming pared 1 base from V and 5 bases from J, leaving 8 bases between. There are 13 residues in the CDR3. Germline V gives CDR1 SSHAT, CDR2 FNYEAQ (reference sequence). The CDR3 DNA reads as TGTGCCAGCAGCTTAGTCCGAGGGACTGAAGCTTTCTTT. It translates to CASSLVRGTEAFF.

The rearrangement joins TRBV10-3 to TRBJ2-5; the D gene is possibly TRBD2 (5 bases). Between the trimmed V and J ends, which lost 3 bases and 5 bases, there was a span of 10 bases. This CDR3 region has 13 residues. Germline CDR1 is ENHRY and CDR2 is SYGVKD. The CDR3 spells CAISEWGDETQYF. The CDR3 region has the DNA TGTGCCATCAGTGAATGGGGAGACGAGACCCAGTACTTC.